These 6 T cell receptor beta chains were all obtained from the same sample, sequenced in a study of radiotherapy plus CTLA-4 blockade in lung cancer. Using immunoSEQ multiplex PCR, the repertoire was profiled, and TCRdb retains in-frame clones only, with some absent. The table shows roughly 100,000 clones, with under 90% occurring only once. The sample consisted of peripheral blood, taken from a patient treated with radiotherapy plus ipilimumab. All receptors derive from a human donor with non-small cell lung cancer that progressed on radiotherapy plus ipilimumab. Some clones in this sample may be carry-over from other donors' samples.

This clone was counted between two and nine times. The V and J genes are TRBV7-6 and TRBJ1-4, with a tentative D call TRBD1 (6 bases). Germline V gene lookup returns CDR1 SGHVS and CDR2 FNYEAQ. The V end lost 5 bases, the J end lost 3 bases, and 25 bases lay between the germline ends. This CDR3 has 19 amino acids. CDR3 sequence reads: CASSVPKRRLGQPNEKLFF. In DNA, the CDR3 is TGTGCCAGCAGCGTACCCAAACGACGACTCGGACAGCCTAATGAAAAACTGTTTTTT.

This chain connects TRBV5-1 to TRBJ2-1; possibly TRBD1 or TRBD2 for D (5 bases each). V lost 4 bases, J lost 2 bases, and 13 bases lay in between. The CDR3 has 15 amino acids. Germline lookup yields CDR1 SGHRS and CDR2 YFSETQ. As DNA, the CDR3 is TGCGCCAGCAGCCGCCGAGGGGTGGCCTACAATGAGCAGTTCTTC. Translating gives CASSRRGVAYNEQFF.

The chain links TRBV7-3 to TRBJ2-2; D ambiguous. The CDR3 extends over 16 amino acids. The germline gives CDR1 SGHTA, CDR2 FQGTGA. Trimming took 7 bases from V and 0 from J, leaving 15 bases between them. CDR3 sequence (DNA): TGTGCCAGCAAACGTTCGGGTGGGGCGAACACCGGGGAGCTGTTTTTT. Translation gives CASKRSGGANTGELFF.

This clone was detected only a few times. V and J are TRBV6-6 and TRBJ2-7; D is possibly TRBD2 (5 bases). The CDR3 runs to 14 residues. CDR1 MNHNY and CDR2 SVGAGI come from the germline V gene (reference sequence). V shed 0 bases and J shed 0 bases, with 6 bases lying between them. The CDR3: CASSYSGSSYEQYF. For the CDR3, the DNA is TGTGCCAGCAGTTACTCAGGGAGCTCCTACGAGCAGTACTTC.

This rearrangement joins TRBV14 to TRBJ2-7; perhaps TRBD1 as D (5 bases). The CDR3 covers 13 residues. Germline CDR1 reads SGHDN; CDR2 reads FVKESK. Trimming took off 2 bases at V and 7 bases at J, with 12 bases between the two ends. The CDR3 loop reads CASSQMGQGEQYF. DNA for the CDR3: TGTGCCAGCAGCCAAATGGGTCAGGGAGAGCAGTACTTC.

The table lists this clone with a few counts. The CDR3 DNA reads as TGTGCCAGTAGTATCGACAGGGCTTATAATTCACCCCTCCACTTT. It translates to CASSIDRAYNSPLHF. The V and J genes are TRBV19 and TRBJ1-6; 7 nucleotides align to TRBD1. Germline V CDR1 and CDR2: LNHDA, SQIVND (reference sequence). This CDR3 region has 15 residues. V was pared by 3 bases and J by 4 bases, with 3 bases of the junction left unmatched.